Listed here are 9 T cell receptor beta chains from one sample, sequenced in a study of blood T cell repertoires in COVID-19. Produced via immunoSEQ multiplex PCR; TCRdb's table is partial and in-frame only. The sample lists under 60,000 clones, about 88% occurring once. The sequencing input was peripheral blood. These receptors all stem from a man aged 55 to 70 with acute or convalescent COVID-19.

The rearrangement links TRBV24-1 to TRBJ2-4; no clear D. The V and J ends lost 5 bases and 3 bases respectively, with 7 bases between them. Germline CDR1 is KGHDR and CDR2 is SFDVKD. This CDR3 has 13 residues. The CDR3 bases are TGTGCCACCAGTGGTGTAGACAAAAACATTCAGTACTTC. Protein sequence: CATSGVDKNIQYF.

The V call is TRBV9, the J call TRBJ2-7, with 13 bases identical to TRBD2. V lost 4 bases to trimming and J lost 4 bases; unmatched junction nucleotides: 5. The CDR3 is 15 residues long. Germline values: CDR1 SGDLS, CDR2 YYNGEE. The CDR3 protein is CASSRLAGGGYEQYF. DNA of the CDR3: TGTGCCAGCAGCCGACTAGCGGGGGGAGGGTACGAGCAGTACTTC. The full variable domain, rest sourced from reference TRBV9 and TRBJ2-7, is DSGVTQTPKHLITATGQRVTLRCSPRSGDLSVYWYQQSLDQGLQFLIQYYNGEERAKGNILERFSAQQFPDLHSELNLSSLELGDSALYFCASSRLAGGGYEQYFGPGTRLTVT.

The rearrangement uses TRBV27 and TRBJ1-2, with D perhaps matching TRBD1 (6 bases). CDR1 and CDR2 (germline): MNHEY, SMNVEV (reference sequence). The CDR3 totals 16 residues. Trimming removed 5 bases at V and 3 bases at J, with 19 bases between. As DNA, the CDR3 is TGTGCCAGCAGTCCAATGGGGGGGCGGGGAGACTATGGCTACACCTTC. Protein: CASSPMGGRGDYGYTF.

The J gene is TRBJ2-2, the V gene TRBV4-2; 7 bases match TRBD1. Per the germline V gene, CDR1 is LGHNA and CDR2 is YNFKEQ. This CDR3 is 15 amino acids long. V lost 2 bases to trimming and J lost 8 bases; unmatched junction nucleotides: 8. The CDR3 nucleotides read TGTGCCAGCAGCCAACCGAGACAGGGTTCGGGGGAGCTGTTTTTT. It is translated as CASSQPRQGSGELFF.

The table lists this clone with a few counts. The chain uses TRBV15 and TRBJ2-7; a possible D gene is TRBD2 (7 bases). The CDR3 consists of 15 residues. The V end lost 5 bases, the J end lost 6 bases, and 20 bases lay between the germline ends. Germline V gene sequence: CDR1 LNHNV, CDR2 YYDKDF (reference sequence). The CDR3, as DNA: TGTGCCACCAGCCCCAACCGGGGGGCCCGAGGCGAGCAGTACTTC. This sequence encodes CATSPNRGARGEQYF. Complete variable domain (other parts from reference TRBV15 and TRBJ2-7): DAMVIQNPRYQVTQFGKPVTLSCSQTLNHNVMYWYQQKSSQAPKLLFHYYDKDFNNEADTPDNFQSRRPNTSFCFLDIRSPGLGDTAMYLCATSPNRGARGEQYFGPGTRLTVT.

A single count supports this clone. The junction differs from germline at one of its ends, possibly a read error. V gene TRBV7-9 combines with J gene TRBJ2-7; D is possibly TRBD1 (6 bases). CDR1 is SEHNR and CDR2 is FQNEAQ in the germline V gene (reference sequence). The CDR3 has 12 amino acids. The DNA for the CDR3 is TGTGCCAGCAGCTTATTTTCACCAGGGGAGCTCTTC. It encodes CASSLFSPGELF.

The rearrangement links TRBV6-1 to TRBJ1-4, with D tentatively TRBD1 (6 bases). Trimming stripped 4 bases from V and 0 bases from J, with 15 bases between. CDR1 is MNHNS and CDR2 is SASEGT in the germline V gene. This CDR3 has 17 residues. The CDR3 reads CASSVAGAWATNEKLFF. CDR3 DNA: TGTGCCAGCAGTGTCGCGGGGGCCTGGGCAACTAATGAAAAACTGTTTTTT.

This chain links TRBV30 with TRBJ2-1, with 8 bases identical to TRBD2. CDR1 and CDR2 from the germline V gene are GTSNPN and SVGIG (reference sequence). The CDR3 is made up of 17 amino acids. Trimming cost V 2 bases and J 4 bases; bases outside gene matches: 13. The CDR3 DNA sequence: TGTGCCTGGAGTATTACGGGCGGGGGGTCACGATACAATGAGCAGTTCTTC. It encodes CAWSITGGGSRYNEQFF.

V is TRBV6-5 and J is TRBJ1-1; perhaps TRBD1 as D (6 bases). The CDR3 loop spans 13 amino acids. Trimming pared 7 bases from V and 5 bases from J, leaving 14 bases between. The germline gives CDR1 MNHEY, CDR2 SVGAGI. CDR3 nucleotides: TGTGCCAGCACTATTCAGGGGAATACTGAAGCTTTCTTT. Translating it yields CASTIQGNTEAFF.